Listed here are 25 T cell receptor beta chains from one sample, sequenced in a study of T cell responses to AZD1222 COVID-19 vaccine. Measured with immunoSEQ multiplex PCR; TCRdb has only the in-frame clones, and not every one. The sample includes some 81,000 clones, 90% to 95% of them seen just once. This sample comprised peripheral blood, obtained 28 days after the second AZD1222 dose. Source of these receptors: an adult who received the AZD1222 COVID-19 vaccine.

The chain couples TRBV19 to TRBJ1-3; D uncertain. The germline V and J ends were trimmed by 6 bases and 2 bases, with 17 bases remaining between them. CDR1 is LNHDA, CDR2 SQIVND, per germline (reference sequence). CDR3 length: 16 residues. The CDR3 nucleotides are TGTGCCAGTAGCCTTTTCGGCAACGAACCTGGAAACACCATATATTTT. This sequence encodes CASSLFGNEPGNTIYF.

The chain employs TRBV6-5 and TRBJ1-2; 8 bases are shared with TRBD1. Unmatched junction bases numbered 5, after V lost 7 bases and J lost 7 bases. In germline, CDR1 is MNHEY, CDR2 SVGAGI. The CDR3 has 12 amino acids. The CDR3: CASNDRGGGYTF. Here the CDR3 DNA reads TGTGCCAGCAACGACAGGGGTGGTGGCTACACCTTC.

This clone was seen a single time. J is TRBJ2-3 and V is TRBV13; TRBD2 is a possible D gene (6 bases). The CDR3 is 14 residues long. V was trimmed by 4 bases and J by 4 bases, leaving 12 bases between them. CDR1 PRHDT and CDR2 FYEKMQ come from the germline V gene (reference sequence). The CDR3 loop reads CASSYGPGADTQYF. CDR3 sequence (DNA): TGTGCCAGCAGCTACGGGCCGGGGGCAGATACGCAGTATTTT.

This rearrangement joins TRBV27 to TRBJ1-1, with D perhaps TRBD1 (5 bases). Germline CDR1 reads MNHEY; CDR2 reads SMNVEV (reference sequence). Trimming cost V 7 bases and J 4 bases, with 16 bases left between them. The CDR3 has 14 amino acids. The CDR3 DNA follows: TGTGCCAGCACCTTAATCGTGGGGGGCACTGAAGCTTTCTTT. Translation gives CASTLIVGGTEAFF.

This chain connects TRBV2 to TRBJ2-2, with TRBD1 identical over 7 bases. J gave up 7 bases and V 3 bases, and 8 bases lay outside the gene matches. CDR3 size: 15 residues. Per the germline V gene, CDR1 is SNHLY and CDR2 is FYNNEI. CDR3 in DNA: TGTGCCAGCAGTGATGACGTTGCAGGGGGCGGGGAGCTGTTTTTT. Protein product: CASSDDVAGGGELFF. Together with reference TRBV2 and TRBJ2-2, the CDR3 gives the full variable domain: EPEVTQTPSHQVTQMGQEVILRCVPISNHLYFYWYRQILGQKVEFLVSFYNNEISEKSEIFDDQFSVERPDGSNFTLKIRSTKLEDSAMYFCASSDDVAGGGELFFGEGSRLTVL.

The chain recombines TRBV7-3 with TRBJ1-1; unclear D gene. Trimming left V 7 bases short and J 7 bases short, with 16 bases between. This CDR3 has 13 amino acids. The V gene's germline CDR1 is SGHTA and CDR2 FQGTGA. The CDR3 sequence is CASTFFGRGEAFF. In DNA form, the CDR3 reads TGTGCCAGCACCTTCTTTGGGCGAGGTGAAGCTTTCTTT.

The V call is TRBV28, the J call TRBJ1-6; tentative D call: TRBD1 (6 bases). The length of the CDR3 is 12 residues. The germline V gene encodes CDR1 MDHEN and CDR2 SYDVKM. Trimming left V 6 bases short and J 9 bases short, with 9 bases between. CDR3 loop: CASSRGSSPLHF. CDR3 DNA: TGTGCCAGCAGCAGGGGATCTTCACCCCTCCACTTT.

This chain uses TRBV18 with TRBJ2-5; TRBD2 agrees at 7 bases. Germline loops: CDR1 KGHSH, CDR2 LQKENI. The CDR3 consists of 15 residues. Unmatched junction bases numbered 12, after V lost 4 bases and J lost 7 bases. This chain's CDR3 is CASSREASGSWTQYF. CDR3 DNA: TGTGCCAGCTCACGGGAAGCTAGCGGATCATGGACCCAGTACTTC.

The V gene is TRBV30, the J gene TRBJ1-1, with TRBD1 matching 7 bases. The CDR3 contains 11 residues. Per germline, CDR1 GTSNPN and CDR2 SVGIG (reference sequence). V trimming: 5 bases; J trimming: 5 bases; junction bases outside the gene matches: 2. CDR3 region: CAWAQGTEAFF. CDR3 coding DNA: TGTGCCTGGGCACAGGGGACTGAAGCTTTCTTT.

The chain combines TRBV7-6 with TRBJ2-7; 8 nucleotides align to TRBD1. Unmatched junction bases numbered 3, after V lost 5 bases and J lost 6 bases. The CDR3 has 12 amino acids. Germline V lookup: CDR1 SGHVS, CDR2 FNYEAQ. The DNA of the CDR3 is TGTGCCAGCAGCGGACAGGGCGGCGAGCAGTACTTC. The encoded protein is CASSGQGGEQYF.

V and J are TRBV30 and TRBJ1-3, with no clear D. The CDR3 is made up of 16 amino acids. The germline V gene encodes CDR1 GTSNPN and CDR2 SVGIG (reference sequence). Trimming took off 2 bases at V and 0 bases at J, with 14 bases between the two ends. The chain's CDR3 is CAWSSLQFHSGNTIYF. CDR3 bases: TGTGCCTGGAGTTCGCTGCAGTTCCACTCTGGAAACACCATATATTTT.

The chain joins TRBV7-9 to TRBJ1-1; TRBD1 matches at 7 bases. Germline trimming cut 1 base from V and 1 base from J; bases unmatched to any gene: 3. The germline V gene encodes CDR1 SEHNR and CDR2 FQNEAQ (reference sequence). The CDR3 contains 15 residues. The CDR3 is CASSLVGTENTEAFF. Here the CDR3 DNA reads TGTGCCAGCAGCTTAGTAGGGACAGAGAACACTGAAGCTTTCTTT. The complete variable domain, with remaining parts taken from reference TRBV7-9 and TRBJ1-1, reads DTGVSQNPRHKITKRGQNVTFRCDPISEHNRLYWYRQTLGQGPEFLTYFQNEAQLEKSRLLSDRFSAERPKGSFSTLEIQRTEQGDSAMYLCASSLVGTENTEAFFGQGTRLTVV.

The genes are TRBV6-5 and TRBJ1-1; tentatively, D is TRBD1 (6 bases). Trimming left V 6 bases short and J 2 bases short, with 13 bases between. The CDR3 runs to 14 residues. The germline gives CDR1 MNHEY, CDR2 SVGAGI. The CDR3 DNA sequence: TGTGCCAGCAGCTACGGACAGACCAACACTGAAGCTTTCTTT. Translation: CASSYGQTNTEAFF.

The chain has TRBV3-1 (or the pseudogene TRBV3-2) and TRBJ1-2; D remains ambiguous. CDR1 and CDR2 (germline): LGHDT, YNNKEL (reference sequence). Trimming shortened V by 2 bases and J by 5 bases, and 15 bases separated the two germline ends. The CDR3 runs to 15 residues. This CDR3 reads CASSQSQAVLYGYTF. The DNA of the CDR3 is TGTGCCAGCAGCCAATCCCAGGCCGTCTTGTATGGCTACACCTTC.

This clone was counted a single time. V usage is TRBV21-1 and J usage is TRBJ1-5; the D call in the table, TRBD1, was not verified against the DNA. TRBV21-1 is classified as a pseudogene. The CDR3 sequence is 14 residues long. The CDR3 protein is CASTRGTDHQPQHF. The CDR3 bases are TGTGCCAGCACCCGTGGGACAGACCATCAGCCCCAGCATTTT.

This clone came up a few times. The CDR3 bases are TGCGCCAGCAGCCTTCTCGCGGGGAATGAGCAGTTCTTC. It translates to CASSLLAGNEQFF. The genes are TRBV4-1 and TRBJ2-1; possible D gene TRBD2, 6 bases. V was trimmed by 4 bases and J by 7 bases, leaving 11 bases between them. This CDR3 region has 13 residues. The V gene's germline CDR1 is MGHRA and CDR2 YSYEKL.

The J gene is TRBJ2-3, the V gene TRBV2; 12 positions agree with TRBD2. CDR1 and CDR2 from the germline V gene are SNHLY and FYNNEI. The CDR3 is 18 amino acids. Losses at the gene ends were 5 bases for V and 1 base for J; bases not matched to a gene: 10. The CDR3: CASSSRLRTSGGTDTQYF. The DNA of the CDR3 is TGTGCCAGCAGTTCCCGGCTACGGACTAGCGGGGGCACAGATACGCAGTATTTT. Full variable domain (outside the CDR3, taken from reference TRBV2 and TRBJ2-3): EPEVTQTPSHQVTQMGQEVILRCVPISNHLYFYWYRQILGQKVEFLVSFYNNEISEKSEIFDDQFSVERPDGSNFTLKIRSTKLEDSAMYFCASSSRLRTSGGTDTQYFGPGTRLTVL.

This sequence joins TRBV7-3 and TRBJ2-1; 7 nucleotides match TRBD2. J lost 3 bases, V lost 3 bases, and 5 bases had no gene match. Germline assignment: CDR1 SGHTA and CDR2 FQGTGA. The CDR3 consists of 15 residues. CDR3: CASSLGTTFYNEQFF. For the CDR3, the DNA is TGTGCCAGCAGCTTGGGGACTACCTTCTACAATGAGCAGTTCTTC.

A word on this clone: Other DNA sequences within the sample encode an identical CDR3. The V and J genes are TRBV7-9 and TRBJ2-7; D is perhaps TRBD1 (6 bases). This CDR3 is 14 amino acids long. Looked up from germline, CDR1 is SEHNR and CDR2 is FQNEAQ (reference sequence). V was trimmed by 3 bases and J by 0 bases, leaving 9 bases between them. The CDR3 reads CASSFGQPSYEQYF. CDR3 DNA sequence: TGTGCCAGCAGCTTCGGACAGCCCTCCTACGAGCAGTACTTC.

CDR3: CASLTSGAPNEQFF. In nucleotides, the CDR3 is TGTGCCAGCTTAACTAGCGGGGCTCCGAATGAGCAGTTCTTC. The chain uses TRBV7-9 and TRBJ2-1; 10 bases align to TRBD2. The V gene's germline CDR1 is SEHNR and CDR2 FQNEAQ (reference sequence). The ends lost 8 bases at V and 7 bases at J; junction bases unmatched: 8. This CDR3 contains 14 residues.

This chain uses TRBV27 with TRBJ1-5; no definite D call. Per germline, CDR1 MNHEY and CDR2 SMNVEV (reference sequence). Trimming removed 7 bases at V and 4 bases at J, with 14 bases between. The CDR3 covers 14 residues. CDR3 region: CASTLRPGNQPQHF. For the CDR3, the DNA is TGTGCCAGCACCCTCCGTCCGGGGAATCAGCCCCAGCATTTT.

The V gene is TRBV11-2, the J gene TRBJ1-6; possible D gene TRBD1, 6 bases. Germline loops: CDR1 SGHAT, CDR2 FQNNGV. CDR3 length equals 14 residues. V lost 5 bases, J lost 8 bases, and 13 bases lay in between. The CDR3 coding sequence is TGTGCCAGCAGCCCGAGACCAGGGGATTCACCCCTCCACTTT. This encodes CASSPRPGDSPLHF.

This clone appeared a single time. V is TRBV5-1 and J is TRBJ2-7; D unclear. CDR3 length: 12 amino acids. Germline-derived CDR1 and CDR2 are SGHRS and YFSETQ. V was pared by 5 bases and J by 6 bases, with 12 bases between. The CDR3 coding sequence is TGCGCCAGCAGTTCTCCCCCTAGCGAGCAGTACTTC. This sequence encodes CASSSPPSEQYF.

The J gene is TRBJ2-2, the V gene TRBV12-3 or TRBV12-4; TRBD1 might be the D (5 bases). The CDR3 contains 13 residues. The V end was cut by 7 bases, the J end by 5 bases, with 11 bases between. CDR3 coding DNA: TGTGCCAGCACCCTAGGGGTAACCGGGGAGCTGTTTTTT. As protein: CASTLGVTGELFF.

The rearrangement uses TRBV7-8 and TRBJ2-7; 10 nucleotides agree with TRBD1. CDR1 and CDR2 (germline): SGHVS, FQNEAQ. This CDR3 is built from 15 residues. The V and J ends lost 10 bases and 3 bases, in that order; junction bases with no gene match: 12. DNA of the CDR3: TGTGCCACCAAAAAAGACGGGACAGGGGACTACGAGCAGTACTTC. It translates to CATKKDGTGDYEQYF.